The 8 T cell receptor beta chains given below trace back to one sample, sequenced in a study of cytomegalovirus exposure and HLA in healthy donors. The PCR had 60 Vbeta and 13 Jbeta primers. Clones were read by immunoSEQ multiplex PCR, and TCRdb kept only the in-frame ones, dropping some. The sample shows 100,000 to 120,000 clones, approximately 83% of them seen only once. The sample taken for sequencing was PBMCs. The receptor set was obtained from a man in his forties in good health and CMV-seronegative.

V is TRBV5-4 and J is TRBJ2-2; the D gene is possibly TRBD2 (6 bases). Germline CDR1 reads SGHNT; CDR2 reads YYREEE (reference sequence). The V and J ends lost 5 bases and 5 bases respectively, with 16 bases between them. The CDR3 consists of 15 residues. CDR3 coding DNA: TGTGCCAGCAGTTCCCCGGGACTGATAACCGGGGAGCTGTTTTTT. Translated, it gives CASSSPGLITGELFF.

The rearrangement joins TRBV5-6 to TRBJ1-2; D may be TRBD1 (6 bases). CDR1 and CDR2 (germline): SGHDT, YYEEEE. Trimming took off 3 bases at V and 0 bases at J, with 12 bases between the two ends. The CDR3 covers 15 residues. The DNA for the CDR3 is TGTGCCAGCAGCTCCCAGGGGAGTACTAACTATGGCTACACCTTC. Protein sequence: CASSSQGSTNYGYTF.

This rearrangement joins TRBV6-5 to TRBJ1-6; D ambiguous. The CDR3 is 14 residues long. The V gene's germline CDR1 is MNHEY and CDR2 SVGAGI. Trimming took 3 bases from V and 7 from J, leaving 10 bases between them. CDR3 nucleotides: TGTGCCAGCAGTTATGGGGAGCGGAATTCACCCCTCCACTTT. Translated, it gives CASSYGERNSPLHF.

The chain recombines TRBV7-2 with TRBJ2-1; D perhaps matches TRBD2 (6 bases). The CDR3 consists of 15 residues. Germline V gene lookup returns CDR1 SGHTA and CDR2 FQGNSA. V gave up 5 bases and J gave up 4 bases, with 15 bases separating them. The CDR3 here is CASSIPGLPYNEQFF. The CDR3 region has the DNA TGTGCCAGCAGCATACCGGGACTGCCATACAATGAGCAGTTCTTC.

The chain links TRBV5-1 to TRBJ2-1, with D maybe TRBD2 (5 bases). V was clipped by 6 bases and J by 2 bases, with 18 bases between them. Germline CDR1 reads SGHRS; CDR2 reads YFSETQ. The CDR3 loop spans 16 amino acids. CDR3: CASNGPRGAAYNEQFF. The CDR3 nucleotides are TGCGCCAGCAACGGACCACGGGGAGCCGCCTACAATGAGCAGTTCTTC.

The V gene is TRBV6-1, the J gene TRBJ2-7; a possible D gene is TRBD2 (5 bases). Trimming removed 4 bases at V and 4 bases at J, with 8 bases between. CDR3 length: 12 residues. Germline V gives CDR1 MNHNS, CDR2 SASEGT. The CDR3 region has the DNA TGTGCCAGCAGTGCGGACTGGTACGAGCAGTACTTC. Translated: CASSADWYEQYF.

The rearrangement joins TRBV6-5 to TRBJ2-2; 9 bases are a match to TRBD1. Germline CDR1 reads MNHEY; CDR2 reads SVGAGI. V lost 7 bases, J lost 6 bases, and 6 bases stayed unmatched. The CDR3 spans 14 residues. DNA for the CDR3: TGTGCCAGCACCCGGACAGGGGAATCCGGGGAGCTGTTTTTT. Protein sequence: CASTRTGESGELFF.

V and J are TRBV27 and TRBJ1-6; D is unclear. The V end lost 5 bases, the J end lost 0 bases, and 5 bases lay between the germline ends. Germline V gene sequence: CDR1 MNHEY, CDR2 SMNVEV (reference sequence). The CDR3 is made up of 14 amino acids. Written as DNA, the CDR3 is TGTGCCAGCAGTCTTAGCTCCTATAATTCACCCCTCCACTTT. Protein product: CASSLSSYNSPLHF.